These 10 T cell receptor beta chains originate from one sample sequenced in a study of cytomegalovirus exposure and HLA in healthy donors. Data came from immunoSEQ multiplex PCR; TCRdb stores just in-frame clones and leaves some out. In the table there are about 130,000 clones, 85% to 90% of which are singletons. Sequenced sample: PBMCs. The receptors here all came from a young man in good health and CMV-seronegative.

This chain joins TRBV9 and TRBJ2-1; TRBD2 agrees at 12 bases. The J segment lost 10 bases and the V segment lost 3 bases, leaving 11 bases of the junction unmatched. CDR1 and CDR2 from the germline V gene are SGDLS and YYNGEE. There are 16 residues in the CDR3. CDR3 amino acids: CASSARLAGVVEEQFF. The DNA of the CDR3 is TGTGCCAGCAGCGCTAGACTAGCGGGAGTAGTAGAGGAGCAGTTCTTC.

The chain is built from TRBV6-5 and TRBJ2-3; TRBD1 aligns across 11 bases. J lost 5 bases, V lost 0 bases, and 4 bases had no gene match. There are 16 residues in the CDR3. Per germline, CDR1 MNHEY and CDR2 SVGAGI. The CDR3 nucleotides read TGTGCCAGCAGTTACTCGGGGACAGGGGGAGGAGATACGCAGTATTTT. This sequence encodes CASSYSGTGGGDTQYF.

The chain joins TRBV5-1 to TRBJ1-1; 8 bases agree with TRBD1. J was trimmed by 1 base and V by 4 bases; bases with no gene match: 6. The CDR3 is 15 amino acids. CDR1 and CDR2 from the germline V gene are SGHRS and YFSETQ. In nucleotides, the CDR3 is TGCGCCAGCAGCACATACACAGGGGGGAACACTGAAGCTTTCTTT. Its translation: CASSTYTGGNTEAFF.

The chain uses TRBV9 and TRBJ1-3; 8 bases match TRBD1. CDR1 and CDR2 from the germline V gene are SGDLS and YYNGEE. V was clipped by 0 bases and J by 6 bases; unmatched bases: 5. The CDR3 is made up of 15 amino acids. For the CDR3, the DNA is TGTGCCAGCAGCGTAGGAGACAGGGGCTTAAACACCATATATTTT. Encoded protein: CASSVGDRGLNTIYF.

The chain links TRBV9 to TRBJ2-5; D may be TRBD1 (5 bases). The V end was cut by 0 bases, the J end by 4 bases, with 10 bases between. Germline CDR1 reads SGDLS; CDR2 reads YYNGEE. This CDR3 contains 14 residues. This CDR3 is CASSVGTGRETQYF. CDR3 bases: TGTGCCAGCAGCGTAGGAACAGGTCGAGAGACCCAGTACTTC.

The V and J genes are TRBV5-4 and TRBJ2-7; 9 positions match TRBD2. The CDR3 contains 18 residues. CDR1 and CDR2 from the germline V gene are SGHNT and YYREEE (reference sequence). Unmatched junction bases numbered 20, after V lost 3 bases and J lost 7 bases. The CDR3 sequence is CASSSLAGVVVTTPEQYF. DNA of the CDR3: TGTGCCAGCAGCTCATTAGCGGGAGTAGTAGTTACGACCCCTGAGCAGTACTTC.

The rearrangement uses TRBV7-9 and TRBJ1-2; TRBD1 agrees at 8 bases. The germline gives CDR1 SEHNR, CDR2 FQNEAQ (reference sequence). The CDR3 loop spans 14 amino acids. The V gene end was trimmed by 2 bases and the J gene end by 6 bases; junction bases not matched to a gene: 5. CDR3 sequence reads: CASSLFQGQDGYTF. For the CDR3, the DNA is TGTGCCAGCAGCTTATTTCAGGGACAGGATGGCTACACCTTC.

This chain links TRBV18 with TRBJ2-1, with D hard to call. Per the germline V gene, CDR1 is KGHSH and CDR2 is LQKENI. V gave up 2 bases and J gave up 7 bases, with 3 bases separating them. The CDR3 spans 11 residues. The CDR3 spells CASSPINEQFF. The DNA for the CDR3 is TGTGCCAGCTCACCAATAAATGAGCAGTTCTTC.

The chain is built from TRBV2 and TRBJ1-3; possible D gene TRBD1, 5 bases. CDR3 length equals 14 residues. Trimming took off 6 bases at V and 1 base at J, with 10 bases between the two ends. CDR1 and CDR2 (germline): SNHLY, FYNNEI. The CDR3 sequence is CASRGGDSGNTIYF. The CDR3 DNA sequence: TGTGCCAGCAGGGGGGGGGATTCTGGAAACACCATATATTTT.

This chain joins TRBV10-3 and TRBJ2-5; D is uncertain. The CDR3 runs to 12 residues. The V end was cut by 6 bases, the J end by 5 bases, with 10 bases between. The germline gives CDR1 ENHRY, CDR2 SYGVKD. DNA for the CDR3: TGTGCCATCAGCGCCAAACGGGAGACCCAGTACTTC. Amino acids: CAISAKRETQYF.